This T cell receptor beta chain appears in the sequencing data of a study of early stage breast cancer tumors. Some clones are missing from TCRdb's copy, which holds only in-frame ones; the method was immunoSEQ multiplex PCR. This table has tens of thousands of clones, 75% to 95% appearing once. Study-level results: Compared with adjacent normal breast tissue, tumors showed 2 to 3-fold greater T cell density and higher clonality.

A word on this clone: Antigen specificity is unknown.

Germline values: CDR1 MGHRA, CDR2 YSYEKL. V gave up 0 bases and J gave up 6 bases; unmatched junction bases: 12. CDR3 length equals 17 residues. The sample taken for sequencing was blood. This TCR was recovered from a person aged 70 to 80 with breast cancer. The chain carries TRBV4-1 and TRBJ2-3, with 7 bases lining up with TRBD2. CDR3 DNA sequence: TGCGCCAGCAGCCAAGATATCAGCGGGGCTAAGAGGGATACGCAGTATTTT. This gives the protein CASSQDISGAKRDTQYF.